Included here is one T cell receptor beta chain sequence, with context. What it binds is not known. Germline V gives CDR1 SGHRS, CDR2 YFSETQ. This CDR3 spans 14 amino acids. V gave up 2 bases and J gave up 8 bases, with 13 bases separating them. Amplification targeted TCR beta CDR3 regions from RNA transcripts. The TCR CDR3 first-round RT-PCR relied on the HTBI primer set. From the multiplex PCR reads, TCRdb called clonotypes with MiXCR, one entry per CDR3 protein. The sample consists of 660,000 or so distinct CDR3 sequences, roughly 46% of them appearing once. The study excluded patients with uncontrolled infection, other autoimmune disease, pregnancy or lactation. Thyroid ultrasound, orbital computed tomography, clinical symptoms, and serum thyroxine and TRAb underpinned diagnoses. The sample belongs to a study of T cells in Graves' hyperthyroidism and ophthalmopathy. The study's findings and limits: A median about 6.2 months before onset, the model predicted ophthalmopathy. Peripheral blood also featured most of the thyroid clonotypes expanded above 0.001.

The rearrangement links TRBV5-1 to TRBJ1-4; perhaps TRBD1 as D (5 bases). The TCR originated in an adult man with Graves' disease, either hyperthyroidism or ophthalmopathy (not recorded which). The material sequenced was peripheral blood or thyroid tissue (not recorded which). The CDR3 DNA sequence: TGCGCCAGCAGCTTCCCGGGGCAAGAGGAAAAACTGTTTTTT. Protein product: CASSFPGQEEKLFF. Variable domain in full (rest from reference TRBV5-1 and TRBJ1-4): KAGVTQTPRYLIKTRGQQVTLSCSPISGHRSVSWYQQTPGQGLQFLFEYFSETQRNKGNFPGRFSGRQFSNSRSEMNVSTLELGDSALYLCASSFPGQEEKLFFGSGTQLSVL.